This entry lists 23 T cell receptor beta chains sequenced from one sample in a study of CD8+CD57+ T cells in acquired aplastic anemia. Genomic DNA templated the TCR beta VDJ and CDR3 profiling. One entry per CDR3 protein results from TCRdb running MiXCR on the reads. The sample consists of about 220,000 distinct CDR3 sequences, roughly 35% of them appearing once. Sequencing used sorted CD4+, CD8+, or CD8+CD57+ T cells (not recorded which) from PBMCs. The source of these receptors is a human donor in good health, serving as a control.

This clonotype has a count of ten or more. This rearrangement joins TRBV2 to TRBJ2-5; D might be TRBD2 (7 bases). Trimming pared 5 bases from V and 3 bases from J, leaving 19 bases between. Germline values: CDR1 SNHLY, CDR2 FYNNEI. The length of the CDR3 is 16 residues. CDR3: CASSWEGGLEEETQYF. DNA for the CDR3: TGTGCCAGCAGTTGGGAGGGGGGCCTTGAGGAAGAGACCCAGTACTTC.

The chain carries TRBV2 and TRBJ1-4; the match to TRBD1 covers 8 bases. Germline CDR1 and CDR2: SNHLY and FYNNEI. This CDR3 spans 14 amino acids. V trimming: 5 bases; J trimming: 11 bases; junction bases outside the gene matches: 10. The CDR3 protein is CASSLVSQGGKLFF. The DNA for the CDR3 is TGTGCCAGCAGTTTAGTTTCACAGGGGGGGAAACTGTTTTTT.

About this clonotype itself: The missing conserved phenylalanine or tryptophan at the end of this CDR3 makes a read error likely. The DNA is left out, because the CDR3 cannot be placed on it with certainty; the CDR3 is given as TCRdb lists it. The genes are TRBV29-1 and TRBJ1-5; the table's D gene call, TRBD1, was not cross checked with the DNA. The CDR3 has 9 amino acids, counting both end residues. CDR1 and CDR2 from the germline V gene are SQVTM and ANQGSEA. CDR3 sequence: CSVGLDRGG.

CDR3 coding DNA: TGTGCCAGCAGCTCAGGACAGCCGGGGGATCAGCCCCAGCATTTT. It translates to CASSSGQPGDQPQHF. The gene calls are TRBV5-6 and TRBJ1-5; TRBD1 might be the D (6 bases). V dropped 3 bases and J dropped 5 bases, with 15 bases sitting between them. CDR1 SGHDT and CDR2 YYEEEE come from the germline V gene. The CDR3 loop spans 15 amino acids. Full variable domain (missing parts from reference TRBV5-6 and TRBJ1-5): DAGVTQSPTHLIKTRGQQVTLRCSPKSGHDTVSWYQQALGQGPQFIFQYYEEEERQRGNFPDRFSGHQFPNYSSELNVNALLLGDSALYLCASSSGQPGDQPQHFGDGTRLSIL.

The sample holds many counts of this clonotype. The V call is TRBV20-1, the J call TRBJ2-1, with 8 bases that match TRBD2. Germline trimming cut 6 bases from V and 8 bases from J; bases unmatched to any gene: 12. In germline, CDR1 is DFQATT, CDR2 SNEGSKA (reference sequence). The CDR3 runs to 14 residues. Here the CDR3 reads CSAYRSGSFDEQFF. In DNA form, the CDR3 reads TGCAGTGCATATAGGAGCGGGAGTTTCGATGAGCAGTTCTTC.

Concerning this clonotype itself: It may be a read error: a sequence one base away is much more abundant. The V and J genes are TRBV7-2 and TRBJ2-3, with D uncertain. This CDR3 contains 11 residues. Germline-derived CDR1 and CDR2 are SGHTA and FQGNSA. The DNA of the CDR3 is TGTGCCACCGCCCGGTCGGGCCCCTTGTACTTT. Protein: CATARSGPLYF.

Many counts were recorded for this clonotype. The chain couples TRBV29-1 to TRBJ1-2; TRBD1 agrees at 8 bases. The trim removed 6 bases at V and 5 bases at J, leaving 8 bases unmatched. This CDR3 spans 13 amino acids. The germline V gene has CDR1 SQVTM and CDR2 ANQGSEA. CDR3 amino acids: CSVPDRGQYGYTF. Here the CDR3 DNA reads TGCAGCGTCCCAGACAGGGGCCAATATGGCTACACCTTC.

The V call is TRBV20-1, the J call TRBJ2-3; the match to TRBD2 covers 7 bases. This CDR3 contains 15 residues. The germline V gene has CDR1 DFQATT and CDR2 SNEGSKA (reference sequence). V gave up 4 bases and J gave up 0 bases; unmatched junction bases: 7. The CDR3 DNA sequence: TGCAGTGCTACGGATGCGCGGGGGAGCACAGATACGCAGTATTTT. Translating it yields CSATDARGSTDTQYF.

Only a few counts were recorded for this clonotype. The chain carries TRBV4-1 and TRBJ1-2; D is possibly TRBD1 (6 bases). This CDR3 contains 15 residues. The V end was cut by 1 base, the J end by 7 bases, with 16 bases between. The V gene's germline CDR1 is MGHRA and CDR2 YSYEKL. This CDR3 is CASSQAGGLLSGYTF. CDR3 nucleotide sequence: TGCGCCAGCAGCCAAGCGGGGGGGCTCCTTTCTGGCTACACCTTC.

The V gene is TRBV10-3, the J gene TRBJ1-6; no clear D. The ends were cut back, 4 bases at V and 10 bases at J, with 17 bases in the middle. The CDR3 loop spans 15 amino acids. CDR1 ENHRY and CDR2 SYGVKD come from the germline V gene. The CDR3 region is CAISVSGNRLSPLHF. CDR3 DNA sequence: TGTGCCATCAGTGTCAGCGGGAACCGTTTGTCACCCCTCCACTTT.

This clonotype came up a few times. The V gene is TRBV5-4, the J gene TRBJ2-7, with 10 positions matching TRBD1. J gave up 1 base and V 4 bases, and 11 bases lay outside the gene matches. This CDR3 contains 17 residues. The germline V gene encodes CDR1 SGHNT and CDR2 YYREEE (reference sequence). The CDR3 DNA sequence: TGTGCCAGCAGCAGCCTCCGGGACAGGGGAATTTCCTACGAGCAGTACTTC. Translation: CASSSLRDRGISYEQYF.

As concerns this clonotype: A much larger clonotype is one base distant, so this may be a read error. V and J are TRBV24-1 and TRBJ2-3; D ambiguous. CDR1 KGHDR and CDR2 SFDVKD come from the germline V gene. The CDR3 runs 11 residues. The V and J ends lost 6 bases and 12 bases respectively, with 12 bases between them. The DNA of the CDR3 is TGTGCCACCAGTTACCGGAGCGACCAGTATTTT. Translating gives CATSYRSDQYF.

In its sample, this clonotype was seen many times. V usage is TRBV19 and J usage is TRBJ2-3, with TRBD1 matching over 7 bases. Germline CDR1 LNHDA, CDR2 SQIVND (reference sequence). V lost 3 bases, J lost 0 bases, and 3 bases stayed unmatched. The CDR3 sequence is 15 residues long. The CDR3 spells CASSMGQPSTDTQYF. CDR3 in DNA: TGTGCCAGTAGTATGGGACAGCCTAGCACAGATACGCAGTATTTT.

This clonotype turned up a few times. CDR3 nucleotides: TGTGCCTGGGGACAGGCCCCCACTGAAGCTTTCTTT. This codes for CAWGQAPTEAFF. The chain couples TRBV30 to TRBJ1-1; 7 bases are a match to TRBD1. Germline loops: CDR1 GTSNPN, CDR2 SVGIG (reference sequence). J lost 4 bases, V lost 5 bases, and 4 bases had no gene match. The CDR3 spans 12 residues.

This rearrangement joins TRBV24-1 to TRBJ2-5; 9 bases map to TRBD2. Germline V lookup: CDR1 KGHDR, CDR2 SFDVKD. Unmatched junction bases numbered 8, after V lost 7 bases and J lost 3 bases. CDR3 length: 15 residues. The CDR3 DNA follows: TGTGCCACCAGCAGCTGGAGCGGGGGGAAAGAGACCCAGTACTTC. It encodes CATSSWSGGKETQYF.

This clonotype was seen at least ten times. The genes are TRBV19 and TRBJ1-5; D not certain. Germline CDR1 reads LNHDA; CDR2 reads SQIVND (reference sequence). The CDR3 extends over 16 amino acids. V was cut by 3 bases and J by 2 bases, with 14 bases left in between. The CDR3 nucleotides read TGTGCCAGTAGTATTGGGGTTGAAACGGGCAATCAGCCCCAGCATTTT. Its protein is CASSIGVETGNQPQHF.

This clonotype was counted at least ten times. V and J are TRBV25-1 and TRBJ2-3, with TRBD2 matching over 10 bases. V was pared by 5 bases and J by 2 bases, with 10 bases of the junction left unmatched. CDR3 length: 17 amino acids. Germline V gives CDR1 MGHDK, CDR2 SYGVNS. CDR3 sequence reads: CASSNPSGRLSTDTQYF. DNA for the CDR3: TGTGCCAGCAGTAACCCTAGCGGGAGATTGTCCACAGATACGCAGTATTTT.

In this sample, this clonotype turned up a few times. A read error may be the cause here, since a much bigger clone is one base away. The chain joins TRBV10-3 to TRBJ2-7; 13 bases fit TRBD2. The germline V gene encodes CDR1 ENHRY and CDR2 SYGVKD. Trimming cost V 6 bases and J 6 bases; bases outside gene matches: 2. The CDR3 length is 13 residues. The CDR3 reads CAISRLAGGEQYF. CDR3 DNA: TGTGCCATCAGCCGACTAGCGGGAGGCGAGCAGTACTTC.

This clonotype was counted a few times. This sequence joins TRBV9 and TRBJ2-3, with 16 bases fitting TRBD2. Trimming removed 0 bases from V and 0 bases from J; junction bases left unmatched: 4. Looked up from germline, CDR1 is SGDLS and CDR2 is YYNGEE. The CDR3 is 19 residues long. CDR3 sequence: CASSVAGLAGGPSTDTQYF. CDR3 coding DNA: TGTGCCAGCAGCGTAGCGGGACTAGCGGGAGGGCCGAGCACAGATACGCAGTATTTT.

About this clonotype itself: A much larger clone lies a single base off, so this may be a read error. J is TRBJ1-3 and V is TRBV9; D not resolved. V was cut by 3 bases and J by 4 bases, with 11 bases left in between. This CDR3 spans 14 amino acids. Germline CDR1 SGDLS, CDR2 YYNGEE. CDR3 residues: CASSARLSGNTIYF. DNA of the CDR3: TGTGCCAGCAGCGCGAGACTTTCAGGAAACACCATATATTTT.

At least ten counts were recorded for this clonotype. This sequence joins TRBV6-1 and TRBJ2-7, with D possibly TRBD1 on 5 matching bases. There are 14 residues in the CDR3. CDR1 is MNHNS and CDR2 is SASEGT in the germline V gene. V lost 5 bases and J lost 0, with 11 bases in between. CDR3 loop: CASSTDRTSYEQYF. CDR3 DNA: TGTGCCAGCAGTACCGACAGAACCTCCTACGAGCAGTACTTC.

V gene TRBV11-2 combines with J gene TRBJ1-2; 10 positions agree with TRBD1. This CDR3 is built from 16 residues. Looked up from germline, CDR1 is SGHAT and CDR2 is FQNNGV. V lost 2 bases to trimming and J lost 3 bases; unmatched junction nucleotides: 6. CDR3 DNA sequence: TGTGCCAGCAGCTTACTCCGACAGGGGGCATACTATGGCTACACCTTC. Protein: CASSLLRQGAYYGYTF.

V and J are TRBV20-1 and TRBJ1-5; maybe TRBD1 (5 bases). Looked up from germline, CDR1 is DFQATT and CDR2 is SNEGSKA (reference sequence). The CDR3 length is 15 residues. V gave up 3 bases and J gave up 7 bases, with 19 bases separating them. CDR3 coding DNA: TGCAGTGCTAGCCCCTCGATAGGGAGGGACCAGCCCCAGCATTTT. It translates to CSASPSIGRDQPQHF.